The rows below give T cell receptor beta chains drawn from one sample of a study of cytomegalovirus exposure and HLA in healthy donors. TCRdb's copy holds only in-frame clones and misses some; the assay was immunoSEQ multiplex PCR. This table has about 360,000 clones, 80% to 90% appearing once. The sample taken for sequencing was PBMCs. The receptors stem from a woman under 30 in good health and CMV-seronegative. The CDR3 runs from the conserved cysteine through the conserved F or W. D genes are given only for firm matches. Rows may omit the clone size; those that give it use once, few, many or a size class.

size: many
V: TRBV29-1
J: TRBJ2-7
D: NA
DNA: TGCAGCGTTGAATTTCGAGGGCAGGGGACCTACGAGCAGTACTTC
CDR3: CSVEFRGQGTYEQYF

size: NA
V: TRBV7-2
J: TRBJ1-2
D: NA
DNA: TGTGCCAGCAGCTTCTTAGTCTATGGCTACACCTTC
CDR3: CASSFLVYGYTF

size: once
V: TRBV28
J: TRBJ2-2
D: TRBD2
DNA: TGTGCCAGCAGTTCAAGGGGACTAGCCAGGACCGGGGAGCTGTTTTTT
CDR3: CASSSRGLARTGELFF

size: few
V: TRBV5-1
J: TRBJ1-4
D: NA
DNA: TGCGCCAGCAGCTTGAAACCTCAGCCAGGAATGAATGAAAAACTGTTTTTT
CDR3: CASSLKPQPGMNEKLFF

size: NA
V: TRBV2
J: TRBJ1-1
D: TRBD1
DNA: TGTGCCAGCTCGTCCCGGGACAGGGGCGAAGCTTTCTTT
CDR3: CASSSRDRGEAFF

size: NA
V: TRBV14
J: TRBJ2-5
D: NA
DNA: TGTGCCAGCAGCCGGGGGGGCTCTGGGCAGTACTTC
CDR3: CASSRGGSGQYF

size: NA
V: TRBV4-1
J: TRBJ2-7
D: TRBD2
DNA: TGCGCCAGCAGCCCAGGACTAGCGGGATTCTCCTACGAGCAGTACTTC
CDR3: CASSPGLAGFSYEQYF

size: NA
V: TRBV15
J: TRBJ2-5
D: TRBD2
DNA: TGTGCCACCAGCAGCGGGAGCGGGGGGAGGGAGACCCAGTACTTC
CDR3: CATSSGSGGRETQYF

size: NA
V: TRBV29-1
J: TRBJ2-3
D: TRBD2
DNA: TGCAGCGTAGAAAGACGACTAGCGGGAGGCACAGATACGCAGTATTTT
CDR3: CSVERRLAGGTDTQYF

size: NA
V: TRBV4-1
J: TRBJ1-2
D: NA
DNA: TGCGCCAGCAGCCAAGACAGGATTGGCTACACCTTC
CDR3: CASSQDRIGYTF

size: NA
V: TRBV28
J: TRBJ2-1
D: TRBD1
DNA: TGTGCCAGCAGTACCATGACAGGGGGGAGCTCCTACAATGAGCAGTTCTTC
CDR3: CASSTMTGGSSYNEQFF

size: NA
V: TRBV6-5
J: TRBJ2-3
D: NA
DNA: TGTGCCAGCAGTACATCTCAGGGGACAGATACGCAGTATTTT
CDR3: CASSTSQGTDTQYF

size: NA
V: TRBV2
J: TRBJ1-2
D: NA
DNA: TGTGCCAGCAGTGAAGGACATTTGAGCTATGGCTACACCTTC
CDR3: CASSEGHLSYGYTF